The rows below give T cell receptor beta chains drawn from one sample of a study of T cells in Graves' hyperthyroidism and ophthalmopathy. TCRdb passed the multiplex PCR reads through MiXCR, listing each CDR3 protein once. The sample lists 500,000 to 700,000 distinct CDR3 sequences, over 15% occurring once. The sample comprised blood. Receptor source: a woman under 30 with Graves' hyperthyroidism. CDR3s include the opening cysteine and the closing phenylalanine or tryptophan. The size of a clone is reported for some rows only, either as once, few or many, or as a class for expanded clones.

v_gene,abundance,j_gene,len,CDR3aa
TRBV2,-,TRBJ2-3,16,CASSLTSGTHTDTQYF
TRBV28,few,TRBJ2-1,14,CAATGTLHNNEQFF
TRBV27,many,TRBJ2-7,16,CASSYQGLAGGYEQYF
TRBV3-1,few,TRBJ2-5,15,CASSQEQASQETQYF
TRBV20-1,-,TRBJ2-7,14,CSASRTDGTYEQYF
TRBV20-1,many,TRBJ2-1,14,CSAFASPAYNEQFF
TRBV7-9,-,TRBJ2-7,15,CASSPLGTRSYEQYF
TRBV20-1,many,TRBJ1-1,14,CSARDLAENTEAFF
TRBV20-1,-,TRBJ1-4,13,CSAERRGWEKLSF
TRBV20-1,-,TRBJ1-5,13,CSARGQGGQPQHF
TRBV10-3,few,TRBJ2-1,15,CAISVRDVTYNEQFF
TRBV6-5,few,TRBJ1-6,17,CASSYERGGSYNSPLHF
TRBV18,few,TRBJ1-4,12,CASSPNGEKLFF
TRBV5-4,-,TRBJ1-1,15,CASSLVGARNTEAFF
TRBV4-3,few,TRBJ2-7,16,CASSQEILAGLNEQYF
TRBV9,-,TRBJ2-5,13,CAGSEGQQETQYF
TRBV6-1,many,TRBJ2-5,13,CASNRQKQETQYF
TRBV4-1,-,TRBJ2-2,17,CASSRGGGGGGTGELFF
TRBV7-6,-,TRBJ1-5,13,CASSVTGREPQHF
TRBV10-3,-,TRBJ1-2,12,CAISGQSYGYTF
TRBV7-2,many,TRBJ1-6,17,CASSLSQTSSYNSPLHF
TRBV28,many,TRBJ2-3,15,CASSAPGWGTDTQYF
TRBV5-5,-,TRBJ1-6,15,CASSLGQGSNSPLHF
TRBV2,many,TRBJ2-5,16,CASSTGLAGNQETQYF
TRBV7-2,many,TRBJ2-3,14,CASSRTGFGDTQYF
TRBV19,few,TRBJ1-2,14,CASKGTVPNYGYTF
TRBV20-1,many,TRBJ2-1,19,CSAREWGLAGAPSYNEQFF
TRBV12-3/TRBV12-4,-,TRBJ1-6,15,CASSFGQGGNSPLHF
TRBV7-6,-,TRBJ2-5,15,CASSLGPGPRRAQYF
TRBV5-1,many,TRBJ1-1,15,CASSSRDRADTEAFF
TRBV4-1,few,TRBJ1-6,15,CASSQEEGWNSPLHF
TRBV28,-,TRBJ1-2,12,CASTLGNYGYTF
TRBV5-1,many,TRBJ2-7,15,CASSLVGSGAYEQYF
TRBV7-9,-,TRBJ2-7,14,CASSRSGGDDEQYF
TRBV6-1,few,TRBJ1-2,15,CASSEAGGDFGGYTF
TRBV3-1,-,TRBJ1-5,15,CASSERGAGDQPQHF
TRBV7-2,many,TRBJ2-1,14,CASTTGLGYNEQFF
TRBV30,many,TRBJ1-1,13,CAWRWQGNTEAFF
TRBV29-1,few,TRBJ2-3,16,CSVEQLGQGDTDTQYF
TRBV27,many,TRBJ2-7,14,CASSMEGRTYEQYF
TRBV12-3/TRBV12-4,-,TRBJ2-1,15,CASRTGPGGYNEQFF
TRBV7-6,few,TRBJ2-7,11,CARGLTYEQYF
TRBV7-9,-,TRBJ2-7,16,CASSGGKGWGSYEQYF
TRBV7-2,few,TRBJ1-4,14,CASSLSRGNEKLFF
TRBV6-1,many,TRBJ2-3,16,CASSEVLAQGGDTQYF
TRBV4-1,-,TRBJ2-7,16,CASSQESWTSRYEQYF
TRBV20-1,few,TRBJ1-2,14,CSARELGVLYGYTF
TRBV7-6,-,TRBJ2-7,14,CASSAWQGKREQYF
TRBV28,few,TRBJ2-7,17,CASSLWYYKRAPYEQYF
TRBV5-1,-,TRBJ2-5,14,CASSSTGAEETQYF
TRBV12-5,-,TRBJ1-6,14,CASGLGLWNSPLHF
TRBV28,-,TRBJ1-1,16,CASSFQGGVWNTEAFF
TRBV19,-,TRBJ1-4,14,CASTSFRDREKLFF
TRBV7-9,-,TRBJ1-6,16,CASSWGEAGLNSPLHF
TRBV6-2/TRBV6-3,many,TRBJ2-1,16,CASSIPSGRDYNEQFF